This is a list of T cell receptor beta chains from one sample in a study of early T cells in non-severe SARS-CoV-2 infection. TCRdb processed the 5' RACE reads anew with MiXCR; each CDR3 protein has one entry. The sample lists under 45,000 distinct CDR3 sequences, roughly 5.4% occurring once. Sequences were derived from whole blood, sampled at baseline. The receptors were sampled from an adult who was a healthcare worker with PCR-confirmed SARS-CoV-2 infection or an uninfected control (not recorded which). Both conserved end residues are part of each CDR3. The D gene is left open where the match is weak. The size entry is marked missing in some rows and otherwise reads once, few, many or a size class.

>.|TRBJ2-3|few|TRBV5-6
CASSPMPRADTQYF
TGTGCCAGCAGCCCCATGCCCCGGGCGGATACGCAGTATTTT
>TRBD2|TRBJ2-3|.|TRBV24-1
CATSDRTSGTDTQYF
TGTGCCACCAGTGATCGGACTAGCGGCACAGATACGCAGTATTTT
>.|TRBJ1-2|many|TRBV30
CAWSGTGKFGYTF
TGTGCCTGGAGCGGAACAGGGAAGTTTGGCTACACCTTC
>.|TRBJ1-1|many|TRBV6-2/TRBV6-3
CASSKGSWGVNTEAFF
TGTGCCAGCAGTAAGGGTTCCTGGGGGGTGAACACTGAAGCTTTCTTT
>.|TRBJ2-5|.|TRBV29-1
CSATPQGPAETQYF
TGCAGCGCTACTCCACAGGGCCCAGCGGAGACCCAGTACTTC
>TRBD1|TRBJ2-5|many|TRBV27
CASSLLARRGQETQYF
TGTGCCAGCAGTTTATTAGCCCGTAGGGGGCAGGAGACCCAGTACTTC
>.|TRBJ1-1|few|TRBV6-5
CASSRGHTEAFF
TGTGCCAGCAGCCGTGGGCACACTGAAGCTTTCTTT
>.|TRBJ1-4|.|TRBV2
CASRPRATNEKLFF
TGTGCCAGCAGGCCCAGGGCAACTAATGAAAAACTGTTTTTT
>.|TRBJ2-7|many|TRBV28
CASSPPGSGSYEQYF
TGTGCCAGCAGCCCCCCCGGGAGCGGCAGTTACGAGCAGTACTTC
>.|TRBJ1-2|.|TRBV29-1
CSVEREYGYTF
TGCAGCGTTGAACGGGAGTATGGCTACACCTTC
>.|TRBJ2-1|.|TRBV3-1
CATSGFERGDNEQFF
TGTGCCACCTCGGGATTCGAGAGGGGTGACAATGAGCAGTTCTTC
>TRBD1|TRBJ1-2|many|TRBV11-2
CASSLSPGTGGFGYGYTF
TGTGCCAGCAGCTTAAGCCCCGGGACAGGGGGCTTCGGCTATGGCTACACCTTC
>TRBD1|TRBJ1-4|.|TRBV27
CASSSTGANEKLFF
TGTGCCAGCAGTTCGACAGGGGCCAATGAAAAACTGTTTTTT
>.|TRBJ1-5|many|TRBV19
CASSNRDWSNQPQHF
TGTGCCAGTAGTAACCGGGACTGGAGCAATCAGCCCCAGCATTTT
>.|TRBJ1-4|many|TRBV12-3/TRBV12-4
CASSPGGAGNEKLFF
TGTGCCAGCAGCCCGGGGGGCGCGGGTAATGAAAAACTGTTTTTT